This note documents a single TCR beta chain sequence. The sample is drawn from a study of blood T cell repertoires in COVID-19. Turning to the study itself: Samples taken during acute and convalescent COVID-19 were collected in the United States, Italy and Spain.

Researchers sorted participants into cohorts using their self-reported clinical history. Original handling: The authors estimated nucleated cell counts from reference gene primer amplification. Repertoires were generated with immunoSEQ multiplex PCR, while TCRdb's copy carries only in-frame clones and drops some. V, J and clone size were drawn from that table, and D and trimming were deduced from the DNA. The data hold 200,000 to 250,000 clones, with 83% observed a single time. Sample: PBMCs or T cells enriched from blood (not recorded which). The clonotype comes from a woman aged 40 to 50 who had been exposed to COVID-19.

CDR3 bases: TGTGCCAGCAGCCAGCAAGACAAAGCTTTCTTT. It yields the protein CASSQQDKAFF. The chain joins TRBV3-1 (or the pseudogene TRBV3-2) to TRBJ1-1, with D hard to call. The CDR3 is made up of 11 amino acids. Germline V gene lookup returns CDR1 LGHDT and CDR2 YNNKEL (reference sequence). V was cut by 3 bases and J by 9 bases, with 8 bases left in between.